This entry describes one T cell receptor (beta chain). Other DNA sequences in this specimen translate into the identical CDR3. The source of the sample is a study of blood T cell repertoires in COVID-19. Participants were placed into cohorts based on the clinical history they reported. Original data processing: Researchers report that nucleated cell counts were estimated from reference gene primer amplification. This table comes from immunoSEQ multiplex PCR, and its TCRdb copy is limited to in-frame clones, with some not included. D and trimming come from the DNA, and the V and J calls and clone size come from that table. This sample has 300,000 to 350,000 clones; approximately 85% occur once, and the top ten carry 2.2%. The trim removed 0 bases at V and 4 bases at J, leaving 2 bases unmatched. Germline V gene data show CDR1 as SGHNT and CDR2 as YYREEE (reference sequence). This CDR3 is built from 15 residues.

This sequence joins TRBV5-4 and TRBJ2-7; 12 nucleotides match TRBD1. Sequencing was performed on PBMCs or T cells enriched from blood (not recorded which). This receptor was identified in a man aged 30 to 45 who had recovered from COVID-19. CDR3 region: CASSLGGQGAYEQYF. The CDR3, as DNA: TGTGCCAGCAGCTTGGGGGGACAGGGGGCTTACGAGCAGTACTTC.